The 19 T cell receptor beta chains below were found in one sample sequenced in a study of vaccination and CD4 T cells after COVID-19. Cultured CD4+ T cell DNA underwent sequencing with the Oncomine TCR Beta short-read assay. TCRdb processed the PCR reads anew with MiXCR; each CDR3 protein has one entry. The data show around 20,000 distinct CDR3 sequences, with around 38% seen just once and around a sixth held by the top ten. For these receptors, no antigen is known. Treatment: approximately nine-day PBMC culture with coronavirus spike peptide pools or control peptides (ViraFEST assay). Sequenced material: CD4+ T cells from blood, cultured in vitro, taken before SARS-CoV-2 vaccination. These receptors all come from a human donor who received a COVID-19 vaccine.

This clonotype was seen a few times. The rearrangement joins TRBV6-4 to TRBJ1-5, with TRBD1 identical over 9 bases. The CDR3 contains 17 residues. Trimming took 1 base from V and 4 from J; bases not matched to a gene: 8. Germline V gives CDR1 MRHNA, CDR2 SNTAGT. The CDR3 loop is CASSDLTGGGGNQPQHF. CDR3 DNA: TGTGCCAGCAGTGACTTAACAGGGGGCGGGGGGAATCAGCCCCAGCATTTT.

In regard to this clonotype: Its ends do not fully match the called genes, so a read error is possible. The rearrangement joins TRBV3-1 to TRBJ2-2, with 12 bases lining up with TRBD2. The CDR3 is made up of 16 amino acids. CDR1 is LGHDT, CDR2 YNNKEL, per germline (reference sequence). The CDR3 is CASSPRTSGNSGELFF. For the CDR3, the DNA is TGTGCCAGCAGCCCGCGGACTAGCGGGAACAGCGGGGAGCTGTTTTTT.

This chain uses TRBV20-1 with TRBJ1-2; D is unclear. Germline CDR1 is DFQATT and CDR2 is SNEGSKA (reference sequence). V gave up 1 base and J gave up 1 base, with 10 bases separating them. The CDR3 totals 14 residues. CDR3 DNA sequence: TGCAGTGCTAGAGTTAGCGAGAGTAACTATGGCTACACCTTC. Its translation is CSARVSESNYGYTF.

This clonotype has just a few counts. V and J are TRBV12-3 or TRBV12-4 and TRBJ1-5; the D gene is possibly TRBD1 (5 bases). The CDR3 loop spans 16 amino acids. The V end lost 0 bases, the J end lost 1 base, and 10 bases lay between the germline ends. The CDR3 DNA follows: TGTGCCAGCAGTTTAGCGTCTTGGGACAGCAATCAGCCCCAGCATTTT. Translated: CASSLASWDSNQPQHF.

The CDR3: CASSRGTANYGYTF. The CDR3 region has the DNA TGCGCCAGCAGCCGGGGGACAGCTAACTATGGCTACACCTTC. V is TRBV5-1 and J is TRBJ1-2; TRBD1 agrees at 7 bases. CDR3 length equals 14 residues. V was clipped by 4 bases and J by 0 bases; unmatched bases: 3. CDR1 is SGHRS, CDR2 YFSETQ, per germline.

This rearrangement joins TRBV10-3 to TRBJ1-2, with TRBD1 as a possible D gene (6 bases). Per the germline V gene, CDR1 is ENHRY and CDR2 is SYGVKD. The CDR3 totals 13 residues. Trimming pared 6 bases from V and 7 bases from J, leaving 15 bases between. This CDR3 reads CAISRTGFSGYTF. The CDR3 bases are TGTGCCATCAGCCGAACAGGGTTTTCTGGCTACACCTTC.

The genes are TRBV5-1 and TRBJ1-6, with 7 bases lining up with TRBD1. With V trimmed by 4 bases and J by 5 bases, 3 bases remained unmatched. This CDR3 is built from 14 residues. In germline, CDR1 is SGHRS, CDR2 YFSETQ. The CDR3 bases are TGCGCCAGCAGCCCGGGACAGAATAATTCACCCCTCCACTTT. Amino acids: CASSPGQNNSPLHF.

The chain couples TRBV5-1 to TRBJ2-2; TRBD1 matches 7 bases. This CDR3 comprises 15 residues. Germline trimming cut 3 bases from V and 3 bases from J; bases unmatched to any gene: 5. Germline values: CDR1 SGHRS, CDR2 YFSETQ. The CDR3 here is CASSSTGEHTGELFF. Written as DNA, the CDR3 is TGCGCCAGCAGCTCCACAGGGGAGCACACCGGGGAGCTGTTTTTT.

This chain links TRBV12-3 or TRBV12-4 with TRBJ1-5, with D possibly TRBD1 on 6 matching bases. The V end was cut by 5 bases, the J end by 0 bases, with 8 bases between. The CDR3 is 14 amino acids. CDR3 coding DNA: TGTGCCAGCAGTCGGACAGATAGCAATCAGCCCCAGCATTTT. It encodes CASSRTDSNQPQHF.

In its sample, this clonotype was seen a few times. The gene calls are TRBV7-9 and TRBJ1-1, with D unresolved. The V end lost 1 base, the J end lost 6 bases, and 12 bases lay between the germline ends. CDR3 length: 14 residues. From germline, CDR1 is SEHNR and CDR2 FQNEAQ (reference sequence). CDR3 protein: CASSLVDRAPEAFF. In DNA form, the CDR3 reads TGTGCCAGCAGCTTAGTAGACCGGGCCCCTGAAGCTTTCTTT.

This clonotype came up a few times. CDR3 in amino acids: CSAERLAGDANTGELFF. The DNA of the CDR3 is TGCAGTGCGGAGAGACTAGCGGGGGACGCGAACACCGGGGAGCTGTTTTTT. The chain is built from TRBV20-1 and TRBJ2-2; TRBD2 agrees at 12 bases. The trim removed 6 bases at V and 0 bases at J, leaving 8 bases unmatched. CDR1 is DFQATT and CDR2 is SNEGSKA in the germline V gene (reference sequence). The CDR3 consists of 17 residues.

CDR3 sequence (DNA): TGCGCCAGCAGCTTGGGAACTAGCGGGGGGGCAGCAGATACGCAGTATTTT. Its protein product is CASSLGTSGGAADTQYF. The V call is TRBV5-1, the J call TRBJ2-3; 13 bases fit TRBD2. The CDR3 totals 17 residues. V shed 0 bases and J 4 bases; nucleotides not matched to a gene: 5. Per germline, CDR1 SGHRS and CDR2 YFSETQ. Full variable domain (rest looked up from reference TRBV5-1 and TRBJ2-3): KAGVTQTPRYLIKTRGQQVTLSCSPISGHRSVSWYQQTPGQGLQFLFEYFSETQRNKGNFPGRFSGRQFSNSRSEMNVSTLELGDSALYLCASSLGTSGGAADTQYFGPGTRLTVL.

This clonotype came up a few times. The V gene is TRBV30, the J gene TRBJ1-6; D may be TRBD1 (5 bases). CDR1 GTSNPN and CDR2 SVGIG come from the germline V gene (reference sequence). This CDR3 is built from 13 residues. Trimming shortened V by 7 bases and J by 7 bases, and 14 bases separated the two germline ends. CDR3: CAYMTDNNSPLHF. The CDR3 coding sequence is TGTGCCTATATGACAGACAACAATTCACCCCTCCACTTT.

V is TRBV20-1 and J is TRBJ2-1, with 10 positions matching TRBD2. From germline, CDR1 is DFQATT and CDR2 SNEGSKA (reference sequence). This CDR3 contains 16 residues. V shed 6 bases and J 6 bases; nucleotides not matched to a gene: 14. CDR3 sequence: CSAMFYGASGGNEQFF. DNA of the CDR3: TGCAGTGCCATGTTCTATGGGGCTAGCGGGGGCAATGAGCAGTTCTTC.

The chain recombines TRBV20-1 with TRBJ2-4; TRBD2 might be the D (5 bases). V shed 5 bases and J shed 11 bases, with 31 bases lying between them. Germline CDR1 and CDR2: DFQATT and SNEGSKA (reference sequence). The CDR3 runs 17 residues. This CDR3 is CSAFVRMGGPDGRVQYF. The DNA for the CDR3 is TGCAGTGCTTTCGTTCGAATGGGCGGGCCTGACGGAAGGGTTCAGTACTTC.

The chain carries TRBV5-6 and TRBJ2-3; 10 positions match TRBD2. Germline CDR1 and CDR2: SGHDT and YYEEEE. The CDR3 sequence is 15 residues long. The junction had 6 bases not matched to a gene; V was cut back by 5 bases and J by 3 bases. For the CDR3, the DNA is TGTGCCAGCAGGAAGCGGGGGGGCGAGACAGATACGCAGTATTTT. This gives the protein CASRKRGGETDTQYF.

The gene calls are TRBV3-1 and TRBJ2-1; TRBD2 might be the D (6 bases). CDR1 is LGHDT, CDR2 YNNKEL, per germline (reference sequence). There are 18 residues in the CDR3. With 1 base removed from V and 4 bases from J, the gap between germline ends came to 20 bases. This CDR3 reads CASSQGLVVSGLYNEQFF. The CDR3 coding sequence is TGTGCCAGCAGCCAAGGCCTGGTTGTAAGCGGGCTATACAATGAGCAGTTCTTC.

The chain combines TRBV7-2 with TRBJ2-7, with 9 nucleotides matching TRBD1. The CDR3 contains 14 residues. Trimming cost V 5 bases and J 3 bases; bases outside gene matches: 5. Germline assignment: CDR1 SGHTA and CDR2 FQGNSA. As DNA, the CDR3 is TGTGCCAGCAGCCGACAGGGGGATATCTACGAGCAGTACTTC. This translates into CASSRQGDIYEQYF.

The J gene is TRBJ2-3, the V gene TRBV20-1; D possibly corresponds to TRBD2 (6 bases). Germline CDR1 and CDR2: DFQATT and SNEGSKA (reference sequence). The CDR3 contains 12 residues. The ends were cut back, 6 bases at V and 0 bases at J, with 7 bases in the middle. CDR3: CSAGTSTDTQYF. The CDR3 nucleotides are TGCAGTGCGGGGACTAGCACAGATACGCAGTATTTT.